These 7 T cell receptor beta chains share one sample of origin, sequenced in a study of blood T cell repertoires in COVID-19 (dated by TCRdb to 2020 to 2021). Library method: the immunoSEQ multiplex PCR assay. The immuneACCESS repertoire file appears here via TCRdb, limited to in-frame rearrangements. These files lack a portion of the clones; in checked studies, under half of the deficit traces to unresolved V genes, and the cause of the others is not known. The sample includes roughly 450,000 clones, with 90% observed a single time. Around 0.6% of the sample is in the top ten clones. Sequenced input: PBMCs or T cells enriched from blood (not recorded which). Receptors originate from a man younger than 35 who had recovered from COVID-19.

The chain couples TRBV19 to TRBJ1-6; D gene uncertain. The V and J ends lost 4 bases and 3 bases respectively, with 4 bases between them. CDR1 and CDR2 (germline): LNHDA, SQIVND (reference sequence). The CDR3 is made up of 13 amino acids. The CDR3 DNA follows: TGTGCCAGTAGTAACAACTATAATTCACCCCTCCACTTT. It yields the protein CASSNNYNSPLHF.

The V and J genes are TRBV5-4 and TRBJ1-1; 11 bases line up with TRBD1. Looked up from germline, CDR1 is SGHNT and CDR2 is YYREEE (reference sequence). V was pared by 0 bases and J by 8 bases, with 12 bases of the junction left unmatched. The CDR3 sequence is 17 residues long. CDR3 DNA: TGTGCCAGCAGCTTGGCCGGAGGAGTTGGGACAGGGGGGGAAGCTTTCTTT. This gives the protein CASSLAGGVGTGGEAFF.

The CDR3 protein is CASSLAAGGDSPLHF. CDR3 coding DNA: TGTGCCAGCAGTTTGGCCGCAGGGGGCGATTCACCCCTCCACTTT. The chain uses TRBV27 and TRBJ1-6, with TRBD1 matching over 8 bases. The germline V gene encodes CDR1 MNHEY and CDR2 SMNVEV (reference sequence). Trimming at V came to 3 bases and at J to 8 bases, leaving 6 bases not matched to a gene. The CDR3 extends over 15 amino acids.

In this sample, this clone turned up once. This chain links TRBV6-1 with TRBJ1-4; 7 nucleotides align to TRBD1. Germline V gene sequence: CDR1 MNHNS, CDR2 SASEGT. The V and J ends lost 0 bases and 11 bases, in that order; junction bases with no gene match: 18. This CDR3 comprises 18 residues. CDR3 amino acids: CASSEAEFGQAKSRKLFF. DNA for the CDR3: TGTGCCAGCAGTGAAGCGGAATTCGGACAGGCCAAGAGTCGGAAACTGTTTTTT.

The V and J genes are TRBV28 and TRBJ1-2; TRBD1 is a possible D gene (6 bases). CDR3 length: 11 amino acids. Looked up from germline, CDR1 is MDHEN and CDR2 is SYDVKM. Trimming took 3 bases from V and 7 from J, leaving 6 bases between them. The CDR3 loop reads CASSFRGGYTF. CDR3 DNA sequence: TGTGCCAGCAGTTTCAGGGGTGGCTACACCTTC.

The sample holds a few counts of this clone. This sequence joins TRBV2 and TRBJ2-7; 8 bases match TRBD1. Losses at the gene ends were 5 bases for V and 7 bases for J; bases not matched to a gene: 7. CDR1 is SNHLY, CDR2 FYNNEI, per germline. The CDR3 sequence is 13 residues long. CDR3 sequence: CASSRGQGGEQYF. CDR3 nucleotide sequence: TGTGCCAGCAGTCGAGGACAGGGTGGGGAGCAGTACTTC. Full variable domain (missing parts from reference TRBV2 and TRBJ2-7): EPEVTQTPSHQVTQMGQEVILRCVPISNHLYFYWYRQILGQKVEFLVSFYNNEISEKSEIFDDQFSVERPDGSNFTLKIRSTKLEDSAMYFCASSRGQGGEQYFGPGTRLTVT.

This clone was detected once. V usage is TRBV4-1 and J usage is TRBJ1-1, with D uncertain. This CDR3 region has 12 residues. CDR1 is MGHRA and CDR2 is YSYEKL in the germline V gene. The V end was cut by 2 bases, the J end by 6 bases, with 7 bases between. CDR3 DNA: TGCGCCAGCAGCCAAAGCGGGGCTGAAGCTTTCTTT. This gives the protein CASSQSGAEAFF.